The clone carrying this T cell receptor (beta chain) was seen ten or more times. This specimen belongs to a study of early T cells in non-severe SARS-CoV-2 infection. TCRdb reprocessed the 5' RACE reads with MiXCR, giving one entry per CDR3 protein. The sample yields around 62,000 distinct CDR3 sequences, over 4.5% seen once. The CDR3 runs to 12 residues. V was shortened by 7 bases and J by 0 bases, with 6 bases between the two germline ends. CDR1 is MDHEN, CDR2 SYDVKM, per germline. The chain couples TRBV28 to TRBJ1-1; D is possibly TRBD1 (5 bases). This clonotype was obtained from an adult who was a healthcare worker with PCR-confirmed SARS-CoV-2 infection or an uninfected control (not recorded which). The sequencing input was whole blood. CDR3 nucleotides: TGTGCCAGCACGGGGGTGAACACTGAAGCTTTCTTT. Encoded protein: CASTGVNTEAFF.